Listed below are T cell receptor beta chains from one sample, sequenced in a study of identical twins. TCRdb re-analysed the 5' RACE reads in MiXCR, keeping a single row per CDR3 protein. The table has about 720,000 distinct CDR3 sequences, 15% to 20% seen once. The sample also formed part of further work on T cells expressing NK-cell markers.

The sequenced sample consisted of PBMCs. These receptors originate from a woman in her late teens or twenties in good health. Each CDR3 is given with its conserved first and last residue. Fields, in order: V gene, D gene, J gene, clone size, CDR3 protein, CDR3 DNA. A D gene is named only where the DNA matches it firmly. The listing skips clone size in some rows; elsewhere it reads once, few, many or a size class.

v_call: TRBV7-2
d_call: NA
j_call: TRBJ2-1
clone_size: NA
cdr3_aa: CASSISGTVNEQFF
cdr3_nt: TGTGCCAGCAGCATATCCGGGACGGTCAATGAGCAGTTCTTC

v_call: TRBV15
d_call: NA
j_call: TRBJ2-1
clone_size: NA
cdr3_aa: CATSRDQDRAVNEQFF
cdr3_nt: TGTGCCACCAGCAGAGATCAAGACAGAGCGGTCAATGAGCAGTTCTTC

v_call: TRBV15
d_call: TRBD2
j_call: TRBJ2-1
clone_size: few
cdr3_aa: CATSRGGGRAYNEQFF
cdr3_nt: TGTGCCACCAGCAGAGGGGGGGGGAGGGCCTACAATGAGCAGTTCTTC

v_call: TRBV10-3
d_call: NA
j_call: TRBJ1-5
clone_size: NA
cdr3_aa: CAISDYRDSNQPQHF
cdr3_nt: TGTGCCATCAGTGATTATCGGGACAGCAATCAGCCCCAGCATTTT

v_call: TRBV24-1
d_call: NA
j_call: TRBJ2-7
clone_size: few
cdr3_aa: CATSDPRDWTYEQYF
cdr3_nt: TGTGCCACCAGTGACCCCCGGGACTGGACCTACGAGCAGTACTTC

v_call: TRBV11-2
d_call: TRBD2
j_call: TRBJ2-3
clone_size: NA
cdr3_aa: CASSRLPRGSGRGTDTQYF
cdr3_nt: TGTGCCAGCAGCCGATTACCCAGGGGTAGCGGGAGAGGGACAGATACGCAGTATTTT

v_call: TRBV29-1
d_call: NA
j_call: TRBJ2-1
clone_size: few
cdr3_aa: CSVSSGSVSYNEQFF
cdr3_nt: TGCAGCGTTAGTAGTGGTTCGGTTTCCTACAATGAGCAGTTCTTC

v_call: TRBV7-9
d_call: NA
j_call: TRBJ1-3
clone_size: few
cdr3_aa: CASSKGGVSGNTIYF
cdr3_nt: TGTGCCAGCAGCAAAGGGGGGGTCTCTGGAAACACCATATATTTT

v_call: TRBV12-3/TRBV12-4
d_call: TRBD1
j_call: TRBJ2-1
clone_size: many
cdr3_aa: CASSLRDSKINEQFF
cdr3_nt: TGTGCCAGCAGTTTACGGGACAGTAAGATAAATGAGCAGTTCTTC

v_call: TRBV2
d_call: NA
j_call: TRBJ2-1
clone_size: NA
cdr3_aa: CASSKGRVEQFF
cdr3_nt: TGTGCCAGCAGCAAGGGAAGGGTTGAGCAGTTCTTC

v_call: TRBV18
d_call: TRBD1
j_call: TRBJ1-4
clone_size: few
cdr3_aa: CASSRGQGDEKLFF
cdr3_nt: TGTGCCAGCTCACGGGGACAGGGGGACGAAAAACTGTTTTTT

v_call: TRBV10-1
d_call: NA
j_call: TRBJ2-3
clone_size: few
cdr3_aa: CATGLGGSSRDTQYF
cdr3_nt: TGCGCCACCGGCCTTGGCGGGTCGTCGAGGGATACGCAGTATTTT

v_call: TRBV20-1
d_call: TRBD2
j_call: TRBJ2-3
clone_size: NA
cdr3_aa: CSASDPTSGSTDTQYF
cdr3_nt: TGCAGTGCTAGCGACCCAACTAGCGGCTCCACAGATACGCAGTATTTT

v_call: TRBV29-1
d_call: NA
j_call: TRBJ1-1
clone_size: NA
cdr3_aa: CSGKTGVNTEAFF
cdr3_nt: TGCAGCGGCAAGACAGGCGTGAACACTGAAGCTTTCTTT

v_call: TRBV5-1
d_call: NA
j_call: TRBJ1-1
clone_size: few
cdr3_aa: CASTQEVRGTEAFF
cdr3_nt: TGCGCCAGCACCCAGGAAGTTCGGGGCACTGAAGCTTTCTTT

v_call: TRBV14
d_call: NA
j_call: TRBJ2-5
clone_size: once
cdr3_aa: CASSPVQGPRETQYF
cdr3_nt: TGTGCCAGCAGCCCGGTTCAGGGGCCGAGGGAGACCCAGTACTTC

v_call: TRBV12-3/TRBV12-4
d_call: NA
j_call: TRBJ1-2
clone_size: NA
cdr3_aa: CASSPPGASRYGYTF
cdr3_nt: TGTGCCAGCAGCCCCCCGGGGGCCAGCCGCTATGGCTACACCTTC

v_call: TRBV10-2
d_call: TRBD2
j_call: TRBJ2-1
clone_size: few
cdr3_aa: CASRLRTRSNEQFF
cdr3_nt: TGCGCCAGCAGATTAAGGACTAGGAGCAATGAGCAGTTCTTC

v_call: TRBV5-1
d_call: NA
j_call: TRBJ2-7
clone_size: few
cdr3_aa: CASSFSTAISSYEQYF
cdr3_nt: TGCGCCAGCAGCTTTAGTACAGCGATAAGCTCCTACGAGCAGTACTTC

v_call: TRBV5-5
d_call: NA
j_call: TRBJ2-7
clone_size: few
cdr3_aa: CASSLSGWTYEQYF
cdr3_nt: TGTGCCAGCAGCTTGTCGGGCTGGACCTACGAGCAGTACTTC

v_call: TRBV12-3/TRBV12-4
d_call: NA
j_call: TRBJ2-3
clone_size: NA
cdr3_aa: CASSFSGAFTDTQYF
cdr3_nt: TGTGCCAGCAGTTTTTCAGGGGCATTCACAGATACGCAGTATTTT

v_call: TRBV13
d_call: NA
j_call: TRBJ2-1
clone_size: NA
cdr3_aa: CASSFRELRDLKGQHNEQFF
cdr3_nt: TGTGCCAGCAGCTTCCGTGAACTCCGGGACCTAAAGGGGCAGCACAATGAGCAGTTCTTC

v_call: TRBV15
d_call: TRBD1
j_call: TRBJ2-7
clone_size: few
cdr3_aa: CATSTPGQGYEQYF
cdr3_nt: TGTGCCACCAGCACCCCGGGACAGGGCTACGAGCAGTACTTC

v_call: TRBV6-5
d_call: NA
j_call: TRBJ2-1
clone_size: NA
cdr3_aa: CASSYSQRSEQFF
cdr3_nt: TGTGCCAGCAGTTACTCCCAACGTAGTGAGCAGTTCTTC

v_call: TRBV20-1
d_call: NA
j_call: TRBJ2-3
clone_size: few
cdr3_aa: CSASPGDTQYF
cdr3_nt: TGCAGTGCCTCCCCGGGAGATACGCAGTATTTT

v_call: TRBV5-1
d_call: TRBD2
j_call: TRBJ2-1
clone_size: few
cdr3_aa: CASSPGTSGEDEQFF
cdr3_nt: TGCGCCAGCAGCCCCGGGACTAGCGGGGAAGATGAGCAGTTCTTC